This is a list of T cell receptor beta chains from one sample in a study of cytomegalovirus exposure and HLA in healthy donors. The repertoire was sequenced with immunoSEQ multiplex PCR; TCRdb's copy has only in-frame clones and lacks some. The sample lists fewer than 150,000 clones, around 80% occurring once. Sequencing was done on a sample of PBMCs. The receptors here all came from a man aged 35 to 55 in good health and CMV-seropositive. Both conserved end residues are part of each CDR3. Each record gives: J gene, clone size, V gene, D gene, CDR3 DNA, CDR3 protein. D genes are given only for firm matches. Only part of the rows carry a size: once, few, many, or a class if the clone is expanded.

j_call: TRBJ1-1; clone_size: once; v_call: TRBV9; d_call: -; cdr3_nt: TGTGCCAGCAGCGTAGGTATTAAACAGACGAACACTGAAGCTTTCTTT; cdr3_aa: CASSVGIKQTNTEAFF
j_call: TRBJ2-7; clone_size: -; v_call: TRBV6-5; d_call: TRBD1; cdr3_nt: TGTGCCAGCAGTTACACCCAGGGGGCCTACGAGCAGTACTTC; cdr3_aa: CASSYTQGAYEQYF
j_call: TRBJ1-1; clone_size: few; v_call: TRBV6-5; d_call: TRBD1; cdr3_nt: TGTGCCAGCAGTTACCCCCCAGGGCAGGGGGGTGAAGCTTTCTTT; cdr3_aa: CASSYPPGQGGEAFF
j_call: TRBJ2-7; clone_size: -; v_call: TRBV6-5; d_call: -; cdr3_nt: TGTGCCAGCAGGGCAGGGGCATACTCCTACGAGCAGTACTTC; cdr3_aa: CASRAGAYSYEQYF
j_call: TRBJ1-6; clone_size: -; v_call: TRBV25-1; d_call: -; cdr3_nt: TGTGCCAGCAGTGATTCGGGAAGCTTTAATTCACCCCTCCACTTT; cdr3_aa: CASSDSGSFNSPLHF
j_call: TRBJ2-7; clone_size: -; v_call: TRBV4-2; d_call: TRBD1; cdr3_nt: TGTGCCAGCAGCCAAGATCTCGTAGGGACAGGGGGCTACGAGCAGTACTTC; cdr3_aa: CASSQDLVGTGGYEQYF
j_call: TRBJ1-2; clone_size: -; v_call: TRBV5-4; d_call: -; cdr3_nt: TGTGCCAGCAGCTTGGGGACAGCCTATGGCTACACCTTC; cdr3_aa: CASSLGTAYGYTF
j_call: TRBJ2-1; clone_size: -; v_call: TRBV30; d_call: TRBD2; cdr3_nt: TGTGCCTGGAGTGCAGGCGGGAGCCTCTACAATGAGCAGTTCTTC; cdr3_aa: CAWSAGGSLYNEQFF
j_call: TRBJ2-5; clone_size: -; v_call: TRBV7-6; d_call: -; cdr3_nt: TGTGCCAGCAGCTTAGCGCTTGGACTATCGCAAGAGACCCAGTACTTC; cdr3_aa: CASSLALGLSQETQYF
j_call: TRBJ1-2; clone_size: -; v_call: TRBV18; d_call: TRBD1; cdr3_nt: TGTGCCAGCTCACAGAGGACAGGGGATTGGTTAGGTGGCTACACCTTC; cdr3_aa: CASSQRTGDWLGGYTF
j_call: TRBJ2-7; clone_size: few; v_call: TRBV9; d_call: -; cdr3_nt: TGTGCCAGCAGCGTAGAAGCGGCCCTGGGGGAGCAGTACTTC; cdr3_aa: CASSVEAALGEQYF
j_call: TRBJ1-3; clone_size: -; v_call: TRBV4-1; d_call: TRBD1; cdr3_nt: TGCGCCAGCAGCCAAGCCTTTGTCGGGACAGGGGGCGACACCATATATTTT; cdr3_aa: CASSQAFVGTGGDTIYF
j_call: TRBJ2-7; clone_size: few; v_call: TRBV19; d_call: TRBD1; cdr3_nt: TGTGCCAGTAGTATTTGGGGACAGGGGTTCGACGAGCAGTACTTC; cdr3_aa: CASSIWGQGFDEQYF
j_call: TRBJ2-1; clone_size: -; v_call: TRBV12-5; d_call: -; cdr3_nt: TGTGCTAGTGGTTTGGGAGAGGCCAATGAGCAGTTCTTC; cdr3_aa: CASGLGEANEQFF
j_call: TRBJ1-1; clone_size: -; v_call: TRBV28; d_call: -; cdr3_nt: TGTGCCAGCAACGGGGGGGGATTGAACACTGAAGCTTTCTTT; cdr3_aa: CASNGGGLNTEAFF
j_call: TRBJ1-1; clone_size: -; v_call: TRBV19; d_call: -; cdr3_nt: TGTGCCAGTAGTATAGATCGGGGGGGCACTGAAGCTTTCTTT; cdr3_aa: CASSIDRGGTEAFF
j_call: TRBJ2-7; clone_size: -; v_call: TRBV13; d_call: TRBD1; cdr3_nt: TGTGCCAGCAGCCCCGATGGTGGACAGGGTTTCACCTACGAGCAGTACTTC; cdr3_aa: CASSPDGGQGFTYEQYF
j_call: TRBJ2-1; clone_size: -; v_call: TRBV2; d_call: -; cdr3_nt: TGTGCCAGCAGCGGGGGGCCTGTATACAATGAGCAGTTCTTC; cdr3_aa: CASSGGPVYNEQFF
j_call: TRBJ1-4; clone_size: -; v_call: TRBV5-1; d_call: TRBD1; cdr3_nt: TGCGCCAGCAGCTCACCACTAACAGGGGGTGGTGAAAAACTGTTTTTT; cdr3_aa: CASSSPLTGGGEKLFF
j_call: TRBJ1-1; clone_size: -; v_call: TRBV5-1; d_call: TRBD1; cdr3_nt: TGCGCCAGCAGCTTGGGGGAATACAGGGGCACTGAAGCTTTCTTT; cdr3_aa: CASSLGEYRGTEAFF
j_call: TRBJ2-7; clone_size: -; v_call: TRBV7-2; d_call: -; cdr3_nt: TGTGCCAGCAGCTTAGATAGGGGGGAGCAGTACTTC; cdr3_aa: CASSLDRGEQYF
j_call: TRBJ1-3; clone_size: -; v_call: TRBV7-8; d_call: -; cdr3_nt: TGTGCCAGCAGCTCCTCAGGAACCTCTGGAAACACCATATATTTT; cdr3_aa: CASSSSGTSGNTIYF
j_call: TRBJ2-3; clone_size: -; v_call: TRBV6-5; d_call: TRBD2; cdr3_nt: TGTGCCAGCAGTTACCGAGCGGGAGGGGGCACAGATACGCAGTATTTT; cdr3_aa: CASSYRAGGGTDTQYF
j_call: TRBJ2-7; clone_size: once; v_call: TRBV18; d_call: TRBD2; cdr3_nt: TGTGCCAGCTCACCCCTCGTCGGGACTACCTCCTACGAGCAGTACTTC; cdr3_aa: CASSPLVGTTSYEQYF